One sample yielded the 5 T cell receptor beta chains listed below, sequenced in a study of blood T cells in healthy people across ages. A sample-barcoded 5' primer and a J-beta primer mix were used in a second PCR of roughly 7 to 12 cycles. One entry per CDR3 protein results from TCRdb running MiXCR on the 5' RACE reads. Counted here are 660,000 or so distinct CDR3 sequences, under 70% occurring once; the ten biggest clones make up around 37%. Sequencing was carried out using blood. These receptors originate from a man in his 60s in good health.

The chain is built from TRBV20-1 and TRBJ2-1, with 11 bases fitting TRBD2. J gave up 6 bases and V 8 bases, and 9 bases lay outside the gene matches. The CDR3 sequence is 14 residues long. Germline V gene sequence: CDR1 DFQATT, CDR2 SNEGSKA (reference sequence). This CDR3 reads CSSRVLAGVNEQFF. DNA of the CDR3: TGCAGTTCACGGGTACTAGCGGGGGTCAATGAGCAGTTCTTC.

The CDR3 protein is CASSYTGGGGGYTF. The CDR3 DNA reads as TGTGCCAGCAGTTACACAGGGGGTGGAGGTGGCTACACCTTC. This chain uses TRBV13 with TRBJ1-2; 8 positions agree with TRBD1. CDR1 is PRHDT, CDR2 FYEKMQ, per germline (reference sequence). This CDR3 contains 14 residues. J gave up 7 bases and V 6 bases, and 10 bases lay outside the gene matches.

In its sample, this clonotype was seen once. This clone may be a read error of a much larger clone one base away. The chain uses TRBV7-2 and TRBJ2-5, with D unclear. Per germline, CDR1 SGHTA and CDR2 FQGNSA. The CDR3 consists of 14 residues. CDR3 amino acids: CAGSLGSSAETQYF. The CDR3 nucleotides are TGTGCCGGCAGCTTAGGGTCCTCGGCGGAGACCCAGTACTTC.

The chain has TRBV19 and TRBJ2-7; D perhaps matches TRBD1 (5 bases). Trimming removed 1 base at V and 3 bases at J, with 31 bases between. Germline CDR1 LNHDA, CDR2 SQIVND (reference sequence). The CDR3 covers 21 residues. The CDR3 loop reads CASSIGSSVSCFRSRVYEQYF. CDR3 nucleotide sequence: TGTGCCAGTAGTATAGGATCTTCGGTATCGTGTTTTCGTAGCAGGGTCTACGAGCAGTACTTC.

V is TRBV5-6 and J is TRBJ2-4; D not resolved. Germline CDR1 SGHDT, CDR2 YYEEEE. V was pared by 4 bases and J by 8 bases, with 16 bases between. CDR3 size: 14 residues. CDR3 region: CASSSPGVRDIQYF. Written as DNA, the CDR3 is TGTGCCAGCAGCAGCCCTGGGGTCCGGGACATTCAGTACTTC.